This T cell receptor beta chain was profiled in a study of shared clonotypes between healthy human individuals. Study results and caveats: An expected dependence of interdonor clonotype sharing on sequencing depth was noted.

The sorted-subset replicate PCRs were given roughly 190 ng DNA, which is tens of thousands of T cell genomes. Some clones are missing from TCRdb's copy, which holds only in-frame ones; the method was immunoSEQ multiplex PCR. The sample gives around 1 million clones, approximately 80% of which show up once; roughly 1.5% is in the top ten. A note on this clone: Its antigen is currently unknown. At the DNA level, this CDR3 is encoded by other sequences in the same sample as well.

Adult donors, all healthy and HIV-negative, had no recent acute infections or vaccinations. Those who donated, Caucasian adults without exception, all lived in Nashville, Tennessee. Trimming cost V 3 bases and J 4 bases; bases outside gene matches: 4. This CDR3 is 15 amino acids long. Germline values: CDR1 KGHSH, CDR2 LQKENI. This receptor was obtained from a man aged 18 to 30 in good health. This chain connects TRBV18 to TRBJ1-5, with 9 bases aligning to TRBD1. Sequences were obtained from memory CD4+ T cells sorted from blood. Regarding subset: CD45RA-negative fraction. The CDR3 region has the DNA TGTGCCAGCTCACCGGGACAGGGATGGAATCAGCCCCAGCATTTT. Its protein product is CASSPGQGWNQPQHF.